This T cell receptor beta chain was captured in a study of T cell responses to AZD1222 COVID-19 vaccine. Study conclusions and caveats: At 160-218 and 743-854, vaccine-associated CD4 TCRs were dominant, and they spanned spike. The number of AZD1222 recipients seropositive at baseline was only five to seven. Sampling captured repertoires only after the peak T cell response.

Clones were read by immunoSEQ multiplex PCR, and TCRdb kept only the in-frame ones, dropping some. The sample lists roughly 150,000 clones, 90% occurring once. The study pooled second doses at about 4 or about 12 weeks. This CDR3 is built from 17 residues. Germline assignment: CDR1 LNHDA and CDR2 SQIVND (reference sequence). Trimming removed 9 bases at V and 0 bases at J, with 21 bases between. This clone was detected only once. The antigen is not known. The sequencing here drew on peripheral blood, taken 28 days after the second AZD1222 dose. The clonotype comes from an adult who received the AZD1222 COVID-19 vaccine. The V gene is TRBV19, the J gene TRBJ1-3; D unresolved. The CDR3 DNA sequence: TGTGCCAGCAAGTCTCACGGGAACACGGGCTCTGGAAACACCATATATTTT. Protein sequence: CASKSHGNTGSGNTIYF.